This is a list of T cell receptor beta chains from one sample in a study of T cells after somatic rescue of genetic block. Assay: immunoSEQ multiplex PCR; the TCRdb copy retains only in-frame clones and omits some. Among tens of thousands of clones listed, 90% to 97% were seen once. Sequenced sample: peripheral blood mononuclear cells (PBMCs). The receptors were sampled from a child younger than two. Both conserved end residues are part of each CDR3.

v_gene	j_gene	CDR3aa
TRBV7-9	TRBJ2-7	CASSFGDRGEGEQYF
TRBV2	TRBJ2-7	CASSEARHSYEQYF
TRBV5-1	TRBJ2-1	CASSLGKVGYEQFF
TRBV5-6	TRBJ2-7	CASSNSYEQYF
TRBV14	TRBJ1-4	CASSQGLNEKLFF
TRBV7-9	TRBJ1-3	CASPGSGNTIYF
TRBV11-2	TRBJ2-3	CASSLARPTDTQYF
TRBV30	TRBJ1-3	CAWSGQGRNTIYF
TRBV28	TRBJ2-1	CASSLISLGNEQFF
TRBV9	TRBJ1-5	CASSQGRGPQHF
TRBV5-1	TRBJ1-2	CASSLGTEYGYTF
TRBV15	TRBJ2-7	CATSRAGQGRWTTSYEQYF
TRBV19	TRBJ1-1	CASSLKTGYTEAFF
TRBV27	TRBJ2-3	CASSAPGQGADTQYF
TRBV5-4	TRBJ2-3	CASSLELAISTDTQYF
TRBV5-4	TRBJ1-2	CASSWGRIYGYTF
TRBV27	TRBJ1-2	CASSLQGRYGYTF
TRBV7-9	TRBJ2-1	CASSLGRTGGDEQFF
TRBV7-2	TRBJ2-1	CASSPMREGEQFF
TRBV30	TRBJ1-2	CAWSFFGQGYGYTF
TRBV18	TRBJ1-2	CASSRGQDPSYGYTF
TRBV9	TRBJ2-5	CASSVSRGRETQYF
TRBV7-2	TRBJ1-3	CASSFIPSSGNTIYF
TRBV28	TRBJ1-4	CASSSQYATNEKLFF
TRBV19	TRBJ2-5	CASSIRGGLQETQYF
TRBV10-3	TRBJ2-1	CAITGSAYNEQFF
TRBV25-1	TRBJ1-4	CASRTNEKLFF
TRBV25-1	TRBJ1-3	CASSEERVRGNTIYF
TRBV27	.	CASSLSRGRIPYEQYF
TRBV27	TRBJ2-7	CASSWTSGSSYEQYF
TRBV6-6	TRBJ2-2	CASSYLRAAGELFF
TRBV7-9	TRBJ2-5	CASSLELSLRGYETQYF
TRBV5-1	TRBJ2-6	CASSLAHSGANVLTF
TRBV29-1	TRBJ2-3	CSVRGTLTDTQYF
TRBV19	TRBJ1-2	CASSSGGQGGYTF
TRBV5-6	TRBJ1-6	CASSRGQTPLHF
TRBV7-9	TRBJ2-1	CASSLTGGYNEQFF
TRBV9	TRBJ1-2	CASSGYRGANYGYTF
TRBV5-6	TRBJ2-1	CASSLSKGSDEQFF
TRBV5-4	TRBJ1-4	CASSLAGATNEKLFF
TRBV7-9	TRBJ2-3	CASSGLAGGPDTQYF
TRBV11-2	TRBJ2-7	CASSLVLGSYEQYF
TRBV28	TRBJ2-5	CASSIQLGQGAPETQYF
TRBV19	TRBJ2-1	CASSRTGGYNEQFF
TRBV7-9	TRBJ1-1	CASSPTGYTEAFF
TRBV6-5	TRBJ2-3	CASSNSRDTQYF
TRBV11-3	TRBJ1-3	CASSRDGNTIYF
TRBV9	TRBJ1-2	CASSGTGIYGYTF
TRBV6-1	TRBJ1-4	CASSEGTRMGEKLFF
TRBV4-1	TRBJ2-1	CASSQSGTSYNEQFF
TRBV5-1	TRBJ1-1	CASSLDRANTEAFF